This T cell receptor (beta chain) was identified during a study of blood T cell repertoires in COVID-19 (dated by TCRdb to about 2020). At the level of the whole study: Samples covering the acute and convalescent phases of COVID-19 were provided by collaborators in the United States, Italy and Spain. The prospective study material was composed of cDNA or gDNA derived from T cells, B-cell-depleted T cells, or PBMCs. Deeply sampled blood TCRbeta repertoires from subjects exposed to, actively infected with, or recovered from COVID-19 were included in the dataset. The repertoires were made available in a free public database intended to serve as a resource for research on the immune response to SARS-CoV-2. Samples were obtained from the ongoing ImmuneRACE study (first 160 participants) and from over 1,000 subjects provided by 6 global collaborators. Sample metadata almost always included a de-identified subject ID, COVID-19 status, age in years and sex. Where available, HLA class I and class II types were obtained from metadata supplied by the sample provider rather than from assay-based typing. The investigation overall reported the following: Clinical and demographic metadata were provided uncurated, with the amount varying by source and participant.

Concerning this clone itself: Its specific antigen is unknown. One end of the junction fails to match germline, which may point to a read error.

In the prospective study, participants were 18 to 89 years old, resided in 20 to 30 geographic areas of the United States, and were enrolled through a virtual design. Cohort assignment in the prospective study relied on participant-reported clinical history from a screening survey and a study questionnaire. Recovered participants in ImmuneRACE Cohort 3 were defined as having two consecutive negative NP/OP PCR tests, clearance from a healthcare professional, or resolution of symptoms. In the prospective study, mobile phlebotomists collected whole blood, serum and a nasopharyngeal or oropharyngeal swab from each participant. Prospective study participants could optionally give additional blood draws and questionnaires over a roughly 2-month period. Prospective study blood samples were shipped either frozen or at room temperature before DNA extraction. TCRbeta CDR3 regions were amplified from genomic DNA using the immunoSEQ Assay, a bias-controlled multiplex PCR. The authors processed their data as follows. The number of nucleated cells in each sample was estimated from the amplification of reference gene primers within the assay. To quantify the absolute abundance of each unique TCRbeta CDR3 rearrangement, sequence reads were collapsed and filtered. Productive Simpson clonality was computed per sample as the square root of Simpson's diversity index over productive rearrangements. In its TCRdb copy, this immuneACCESS table keeps in-frame sequences only and misses some clones. Where compared with another copy, unresolved V genes explain less than half of these, and the others have no known cause. Clonal size and the V and J genes are those of that table, whereas D and trimming came from the DNA. This sample holds roughly 180,000 clones; approximately 87% were observed only once. Together, the top ten hold around 4.3% of the sample.

The CDR3 covers 15 residues, taking in both the cysteine and the phenylalanine. Just CDR3 DNA is preserved here, 45 bases in frame from base 1. The germline V gene (reference sequence) supplies CDR1 LGHDT and CDR2 YNNKEL. Recombination linked TRBV3-1 (or the pseudogene TRBV3-2) to TRBJ1-6, with a weak D call of TRBD1 (6 bases match). The receptor's source is a woman aged 50 to 65 who had recovered from COVID-19. Input material: PBMCs or T cells enriched from blood (not recorded which). The DNA sequence is TGTGCCAGCAACCAACGGGACATTTATAATTCACCCCTCCACTTT. This sequence encodes CASNQRDIYNSPLHF.